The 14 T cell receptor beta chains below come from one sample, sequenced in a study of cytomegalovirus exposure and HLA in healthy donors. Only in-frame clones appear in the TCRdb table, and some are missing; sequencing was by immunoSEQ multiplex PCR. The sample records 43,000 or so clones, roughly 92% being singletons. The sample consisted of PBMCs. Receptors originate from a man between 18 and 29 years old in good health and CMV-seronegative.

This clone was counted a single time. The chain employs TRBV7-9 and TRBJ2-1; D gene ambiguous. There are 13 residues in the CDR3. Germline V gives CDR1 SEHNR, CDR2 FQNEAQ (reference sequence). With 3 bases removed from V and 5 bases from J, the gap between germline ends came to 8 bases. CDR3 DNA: TGTGCCAGCAGCTTTCGGGTCCACAATGAGCAGTTCTTC. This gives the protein CASSFRVHNEQFF.

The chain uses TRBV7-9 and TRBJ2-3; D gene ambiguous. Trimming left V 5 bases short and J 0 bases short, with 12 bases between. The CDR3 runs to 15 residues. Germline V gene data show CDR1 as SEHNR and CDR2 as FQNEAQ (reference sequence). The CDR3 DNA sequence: TGTGCCAGCAGCCAATTGGGCGACAGCACAGATACGCAGTATTTT. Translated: CASSQLGDSTDTQYF.

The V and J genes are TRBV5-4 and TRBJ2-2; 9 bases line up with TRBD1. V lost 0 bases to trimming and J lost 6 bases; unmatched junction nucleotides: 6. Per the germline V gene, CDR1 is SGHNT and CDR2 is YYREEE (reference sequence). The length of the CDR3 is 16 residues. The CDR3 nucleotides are TGTGCCAGCAGCTTGGCCGGACAGGGGAGACCCGGGGAGCTGTTTTTT. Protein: CASSLAGQGRPGELFF.

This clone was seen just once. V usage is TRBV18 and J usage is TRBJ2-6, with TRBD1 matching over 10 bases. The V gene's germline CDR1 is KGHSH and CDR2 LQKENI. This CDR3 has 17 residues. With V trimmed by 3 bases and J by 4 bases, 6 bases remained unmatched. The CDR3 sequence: CASSPGTGVNGANVLTF. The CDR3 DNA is TGTGCCAGCTCACCCGGGACAGGGGTGAACGGGGCCAACGTCCTGACTTTC.

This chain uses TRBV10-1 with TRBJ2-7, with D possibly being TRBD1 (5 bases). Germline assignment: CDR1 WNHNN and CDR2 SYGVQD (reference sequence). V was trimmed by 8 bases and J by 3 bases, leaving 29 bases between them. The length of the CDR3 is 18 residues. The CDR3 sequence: CASPIEPNRSPFVYEQYF. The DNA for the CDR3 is TGCGCCAGCCCTATAGAACCAAACAGGTCACCTTTTGTCTACGAGCAGTACTTC.

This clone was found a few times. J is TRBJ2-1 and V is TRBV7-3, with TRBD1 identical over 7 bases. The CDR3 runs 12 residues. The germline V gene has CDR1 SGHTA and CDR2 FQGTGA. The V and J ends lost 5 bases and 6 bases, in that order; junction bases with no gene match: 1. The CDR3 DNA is TGTGCCAGCAGCCCAGGGGGCAATGAGCAGTTCTTC. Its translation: CASSPGGNEQFF.

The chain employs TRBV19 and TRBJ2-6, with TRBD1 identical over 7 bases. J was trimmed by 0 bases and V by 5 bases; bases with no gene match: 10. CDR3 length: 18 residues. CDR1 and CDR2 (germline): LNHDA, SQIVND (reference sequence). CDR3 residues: CASSRQGQSYSGANVLTF. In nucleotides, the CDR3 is TGTGCCAGTAGTCGGCAGGGACAGTCCTACTCTGGGGCCAACGTCCTGACTTTC.

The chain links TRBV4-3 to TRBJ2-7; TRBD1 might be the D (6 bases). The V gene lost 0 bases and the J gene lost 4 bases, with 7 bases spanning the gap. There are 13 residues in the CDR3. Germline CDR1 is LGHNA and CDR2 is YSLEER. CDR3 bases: TGCGCCAGCAGCCAAGAAGGGGGATACGAGCAGTACTTC. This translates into CASSQEGGYEQYF.

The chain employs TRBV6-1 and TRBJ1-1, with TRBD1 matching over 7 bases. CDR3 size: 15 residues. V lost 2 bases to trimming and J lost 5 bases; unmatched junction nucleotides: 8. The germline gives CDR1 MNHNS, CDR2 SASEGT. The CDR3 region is CASSELTGRGTEAFF. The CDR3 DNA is TGTGCCAGCAGTGAACTAACTGGCAGGGGGACTGAAGCTTTCTTT.

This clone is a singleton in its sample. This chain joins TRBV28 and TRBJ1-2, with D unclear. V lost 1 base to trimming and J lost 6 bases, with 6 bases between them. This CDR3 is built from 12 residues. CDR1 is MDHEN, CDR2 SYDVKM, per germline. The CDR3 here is CASSLFGHGYTF. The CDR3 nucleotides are TGTGCCAGCAGTTTATTTGGGCATGGCTACACCTTC.

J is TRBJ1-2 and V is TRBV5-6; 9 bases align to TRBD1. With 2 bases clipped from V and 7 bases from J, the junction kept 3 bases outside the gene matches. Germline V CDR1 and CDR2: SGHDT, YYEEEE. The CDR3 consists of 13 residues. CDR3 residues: CASSLQGASGYTF. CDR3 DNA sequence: TGTGCCAGCAGCTTACAGGGGGCGTCTGGCTACACCTTC. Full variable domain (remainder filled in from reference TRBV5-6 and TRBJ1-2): DAGVTQSPTHLIKTRGQQVTLRCSPKSGHDTVSWYQQALGQGPQFIFQYYEEEERQRGNFPDRFSGHQFPNYSSELNVNALLLGDSALYLCASSLQGASGYTFGSGTRLTVV.

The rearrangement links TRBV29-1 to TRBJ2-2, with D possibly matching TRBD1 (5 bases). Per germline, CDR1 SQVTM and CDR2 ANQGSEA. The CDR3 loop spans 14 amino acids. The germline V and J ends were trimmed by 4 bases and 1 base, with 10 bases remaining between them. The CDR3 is CSVGSQGNTGELFF. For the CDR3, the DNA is TGCAGCGTTGGCAGCCAGGGGAACACCGGGGAGCTGTTTTTT.

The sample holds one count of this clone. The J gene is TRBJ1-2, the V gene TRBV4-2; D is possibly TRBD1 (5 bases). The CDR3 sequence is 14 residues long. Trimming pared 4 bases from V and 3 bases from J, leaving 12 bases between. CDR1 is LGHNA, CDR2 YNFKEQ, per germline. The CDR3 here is CASSPPWGDYGYTF. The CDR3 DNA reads TGTGCCAGCAGCCCTCCGTGGGGGGACTATGGCTACACCTTC.

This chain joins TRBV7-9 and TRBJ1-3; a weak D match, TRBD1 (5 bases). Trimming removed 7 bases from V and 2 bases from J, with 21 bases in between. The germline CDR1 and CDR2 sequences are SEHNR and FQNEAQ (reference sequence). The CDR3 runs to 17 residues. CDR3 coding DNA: TGTGCCAGCACCCAATCCGTCGTCAGGGATCCTGGAAACACCATATATTTT. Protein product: CASTQSVVRDPGNTIYF.